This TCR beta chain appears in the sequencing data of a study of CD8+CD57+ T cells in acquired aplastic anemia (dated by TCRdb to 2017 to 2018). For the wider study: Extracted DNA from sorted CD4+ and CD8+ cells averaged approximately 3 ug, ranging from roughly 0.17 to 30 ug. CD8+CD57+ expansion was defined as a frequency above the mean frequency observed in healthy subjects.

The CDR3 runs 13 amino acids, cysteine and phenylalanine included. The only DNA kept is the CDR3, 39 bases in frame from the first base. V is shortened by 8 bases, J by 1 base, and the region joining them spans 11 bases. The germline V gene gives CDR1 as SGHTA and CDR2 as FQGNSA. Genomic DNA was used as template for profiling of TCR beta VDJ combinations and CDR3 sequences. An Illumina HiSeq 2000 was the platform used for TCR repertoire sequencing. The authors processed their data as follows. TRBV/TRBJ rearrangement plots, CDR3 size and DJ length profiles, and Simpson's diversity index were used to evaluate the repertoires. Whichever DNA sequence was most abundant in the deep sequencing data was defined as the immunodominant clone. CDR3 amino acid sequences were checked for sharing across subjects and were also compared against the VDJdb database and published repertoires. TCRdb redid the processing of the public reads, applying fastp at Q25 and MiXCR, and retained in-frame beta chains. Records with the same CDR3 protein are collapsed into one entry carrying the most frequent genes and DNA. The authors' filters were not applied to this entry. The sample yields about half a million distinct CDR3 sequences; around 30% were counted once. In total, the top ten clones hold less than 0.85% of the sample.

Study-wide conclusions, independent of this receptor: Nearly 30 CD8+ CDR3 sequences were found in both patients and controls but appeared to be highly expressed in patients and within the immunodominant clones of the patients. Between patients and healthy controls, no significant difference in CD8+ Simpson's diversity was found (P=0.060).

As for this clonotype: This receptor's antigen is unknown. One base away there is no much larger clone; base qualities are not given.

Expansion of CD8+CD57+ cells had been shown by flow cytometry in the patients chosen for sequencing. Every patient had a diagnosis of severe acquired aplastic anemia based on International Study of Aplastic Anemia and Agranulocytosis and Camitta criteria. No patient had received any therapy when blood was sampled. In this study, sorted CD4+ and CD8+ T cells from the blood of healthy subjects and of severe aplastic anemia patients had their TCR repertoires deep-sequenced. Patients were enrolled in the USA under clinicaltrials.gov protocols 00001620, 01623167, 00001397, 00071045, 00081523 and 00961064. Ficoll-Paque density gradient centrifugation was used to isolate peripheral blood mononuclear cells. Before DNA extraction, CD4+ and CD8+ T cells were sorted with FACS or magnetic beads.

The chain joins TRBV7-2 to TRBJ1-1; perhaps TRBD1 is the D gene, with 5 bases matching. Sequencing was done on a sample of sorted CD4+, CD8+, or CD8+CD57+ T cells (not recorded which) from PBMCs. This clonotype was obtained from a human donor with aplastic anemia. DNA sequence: TGTGCCAGCGAGGGTAGGGGGAACACTGAAGCTTTCTTT. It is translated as CASEGRGNTEAFF.